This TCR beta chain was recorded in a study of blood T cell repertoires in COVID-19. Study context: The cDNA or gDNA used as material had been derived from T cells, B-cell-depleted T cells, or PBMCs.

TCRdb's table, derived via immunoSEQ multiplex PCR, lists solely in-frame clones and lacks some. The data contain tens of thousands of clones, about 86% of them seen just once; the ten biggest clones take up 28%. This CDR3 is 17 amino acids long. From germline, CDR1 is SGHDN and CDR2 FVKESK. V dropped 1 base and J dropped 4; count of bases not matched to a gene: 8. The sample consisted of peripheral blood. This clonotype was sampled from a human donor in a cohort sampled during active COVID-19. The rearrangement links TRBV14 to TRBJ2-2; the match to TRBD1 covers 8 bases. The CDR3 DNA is TGTGCCAGCAGCCAAGGTGACAGGGGCCTTCTCACCGGGGAGCTGTTTTTT. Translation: CASSQGDRGLLTGELFF.